This TCR beta chain is drawn from a study of T cell responses to AZD1222 COVID-19 vaccine. Overall study: Second-dose recipients at about 4 or about 12 weeks were treated as one pooled group. Overall study results and limits: Among the donors, most were white British and more were female, and clonal diversity was possibly underestimated. After the peak T cell response, and only then, were repertoires sampled. A rise in Spike-specific TCR breadth and depth followed two AZD1222 doses.

Generated by immunoSEQ multiplex PCR, the TCRdb table keeps only in-frame clones and is missing some. The sample lists 100,000 to 150,000 clones, more than 70% occurring once. For this clone: Antigen: not known.

The CDR3 is 13 amino acids. Trimming shortened V by 5 bases and J by 4 bases, and 11 bases separated the two germline ends. Germline CDR1 reads LNHDA; CDR2 reads SQIVND (reference sequence). The chain has TRBV19 and TRBJ1-1; no definite D call. The sequenced sample was peripheral blood, obtained on day 0 of AZD1222 vaccination. This sequence originates from an adult in good health. The CDR3 is CASSLGWGTEAFF. CDR3 coding DNA: TGTGCCAGTAGTTTAGGGTGGGGCACTGAAGCTTTCTTT.